This T cell receptor (beta chain) is drawn from a study of regulatory T cells in long-lasting Graves disease. This clonotype was picked up many times. Its antigen is currently unknown. Regarding time point: newly diagnosed GD, antithyroid drugs for less than 3 months. RNA isolated from PBMCs was used to make the TCR library. General observations from the study: The study found TRBV28, TRBJ1-2 and TRBJ2-5 favored in persistent disease.

With 6 bases clipped from V and 2 bases from J, the junction kept 9 bases outside the gene matches. CDR3 length: 15 residues. Germline V lookup: CDR1 MNHEY, CDR2 SMNVEV (reference sequence). With iRepertoire HTBI primers and Arm-PCR of CDR3 regions, TCR beta libraries were built. TCRdb fed the multiplex PCR reads into MiXCR, producing one record per CDR3 protein. The sample shows some 410,000 distinct CDR3 sequences, around 15% of them seen only once. These data also formed part of another study, on T cells in Graves' hyperthyroidism and ophthalmopathy. That paper adds: Diagnostic decisions used clinical symptoms, serum thyroxine and TRAb, thyroid ultrasound and orbital computed tomography. The HTBI set primed first-round TCR CDR3 RT-PCR. A median about 6 months before onset, the model predicted ophthalmopathy.

This chain uses TRBV27 with TRBJ2-5, with 7 bases fitting TRBD2. The clonotype comes from a woman under 40 with Graves disease. The sequenced sample was peripheral blood mononuclear cells (PBMCs), obtained at new diagnosis, from a patient treated with antithyroid drugs. The chain's CDR3 is CASRGVAGPQETQYF. CDR3 in DNA: TGTGCCAGCAGGGGGGTAGCGGGCCCTCAAGAGACCCAGTACTTC.